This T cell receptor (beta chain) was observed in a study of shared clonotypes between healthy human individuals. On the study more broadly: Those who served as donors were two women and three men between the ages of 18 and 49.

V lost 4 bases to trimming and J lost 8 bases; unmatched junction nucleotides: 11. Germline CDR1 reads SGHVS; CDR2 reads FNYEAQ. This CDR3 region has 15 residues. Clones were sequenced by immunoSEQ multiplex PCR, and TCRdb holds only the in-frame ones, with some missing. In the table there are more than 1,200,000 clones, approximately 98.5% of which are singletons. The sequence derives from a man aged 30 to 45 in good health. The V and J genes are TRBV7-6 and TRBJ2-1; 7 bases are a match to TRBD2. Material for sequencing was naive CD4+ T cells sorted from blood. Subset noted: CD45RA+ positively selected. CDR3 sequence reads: CASSWGGSSEDEQFF. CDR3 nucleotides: TGTGCCAGCAGCTGGGGGGGGTCTAGCGAGGATGAGCAGTTCTTC.